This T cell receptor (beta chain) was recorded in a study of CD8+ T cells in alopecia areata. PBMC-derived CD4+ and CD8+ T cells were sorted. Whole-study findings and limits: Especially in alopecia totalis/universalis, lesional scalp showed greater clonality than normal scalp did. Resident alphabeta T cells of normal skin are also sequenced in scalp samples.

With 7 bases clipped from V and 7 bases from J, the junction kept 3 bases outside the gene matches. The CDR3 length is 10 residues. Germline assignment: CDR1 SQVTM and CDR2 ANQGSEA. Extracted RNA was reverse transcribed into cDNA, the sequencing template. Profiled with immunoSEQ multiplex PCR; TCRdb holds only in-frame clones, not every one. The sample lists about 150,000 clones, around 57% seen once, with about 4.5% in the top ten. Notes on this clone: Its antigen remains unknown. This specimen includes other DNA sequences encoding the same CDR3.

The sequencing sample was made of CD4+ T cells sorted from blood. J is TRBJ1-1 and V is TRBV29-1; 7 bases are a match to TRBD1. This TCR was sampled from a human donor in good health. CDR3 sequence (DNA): TGCAGCGCTGGGGACAGTGAAGCTTTCTTT. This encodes CSAGDSEAFF. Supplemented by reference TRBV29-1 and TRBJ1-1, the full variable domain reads SAVISQKPSRDICQRGTSLTIQCQVDSQVTMMFWYRQQPGQSLTLIATANQGSEATYESGFVIDKFPISRPNLTFSTLTVSNMSPEDSSIYLCSAGDSEAFFGQGTRLTVV.